The 22 T cell receptor beta chains listed next were all sequenced from one sample in a study of OX40 agonist ivuxolimab in advanced cancers. The method was immunoSEQ multiplex PCR; TCRdb's version includes in-frame clones alone and lacks a portion of them. In the table there are fewer than 70,000 clones, roughly 88% of which are singletons. This specimen consisted of CD4+ or CD8+ T cells sorted from blood, obtained in a trial of the OX40 agonist ivuxolimab. These receptors originate from an adult with an advanced solid tumor such as melanoma, head and neck, liver or kidney cancer.

The genes are TRBV28 and TRBJ2-5; the match to TRBD2 covers 14 bases. This CDR3 has 17 residues. CDR1 and CDR2 (germline): MDHEN, SYDVKM. Germline trimming cut 6 bases from V and 4 bases from J; bases unmatched to any gene: 10. CDR3 sequence: CASRETKGLAGAETQYF. The CDR3 DNA reads as TGTGCCAGCAGGGAGACAAAGGGACTAGCGGGGGCAGAGACCCAGTACTTC.

This rearrangement joins TRBV6-5 to TRBJ1-3, with a tentative D call TRBD1 (5 bases). CDR3 length: 15 residues. V was clipped by 4 bases and J by 3 bases, with 13 bases between them. The V gene's germline CDR1 is MNHEY and CDR2 SVGAGI. CDR3 sequence reads: CASSSGRMIGNTIYF. The CDR3 DNA reads TGTGCCAGCAGTTCAGGGAGAATGATTGGAAACACCATATATTTT.

The V gene is TRBV7-8, the J gene TRBJ2-2, with D possibly TRBD1 on 6 matching bases. CDR1 SGHVS and CDR2 FQNEAQ come from the germline V gene. The CDR3 is 13 residues long. V was pared by 5 bases and J by 9 bases, with 13 bases between. The CDR3 nucleotides are TGTGCCAGCAGCGTCACAGGGTCCTGGGAGCTGTTTTTT. Translating gives CASSVTGSWELFF.

The rearrangement uses TRBV4-1 and TRBJ2-3, with TRBD2 identical over 7 bases. CDR1 and CDR2 (germline): MGHRA, YSYEKL. The junction had 5 bases not matched to a gene; V was cut back by 0 bases and J by 2 bases. The CDR3 covers 16 residues. Here the CDR3 reads CASSQDSGGFTDTQYF. The CDR3 bases are TGCGCCAGCAGCCAAGACTCGGGGGGTTTCACAGATACGCAGTATTTT.

The gene calls are TRBV6-5 and TRBJ1-3, with D possibly TRBD1 on 6 matching bases. V was shortened by 5 bases and J by 4 bases, with 9 bases between the two germline ends. The CDR3 has 13 amino acids. Germline loops: CDR1 MNHEY, CDR2 SVGAGI. The chain's CDR3 is CASSRGAGNTIYF. Written as DNA, the CDR3 is TGTGCCAGCAGTCGGGGGGCAGGAAACACCATATATTTT.

This chain uses TRBV7-2 with TRBJ1-6; no clear D gene. CDR3 size: 13 residues. V was pared by 5 bases and J by 8 bases, with 10 bases between. The germline V gene has CDR1 SGHTA and CDR2 FQGNSA. This CDR3 reads CASSPLRDSPLHF. CDR3 DNA: TGTGCCAGCAGCCCGCTAAGGGATTCACCCCTCCACTTT.

The chain recombines TRBV7-3 with TRBJ1-1, with D unresolved. Trimming removed 0 bases at V and 3 bases at J, with 5 bases between. The germline gives CDR1 SGHTA, CDR2 FQGTGA. CDR3 length: 13 amino acids. The CDR3 DNA sequence: TGTGCCAGCAGCTTAACACGATACACTGAAGCTTTCTTT. Its translation: CASSLTRYTEAFF.

The chain couples TRBV28 to TRBJ2-5, with TRBD2 matching over 10 bases. CDR3 length: 15 amino acids. After removal of 7 bases from V and 5 bases from J, the junction contained 10 bases not matched to a gene. Germline values: CDR1 MDHEN, CDR2 SYDVKM. CDR3 DNA sequence: TGTGCCAGCACCTCTCAGCGGGGGGGCTTGGAGACCCAGTACTTC. Protein sequence: CASTSQRGGLETQYF.

The rearrangement uses TRBV11-2 and TRBJ2-2; 9 bases fit TRBD1. The CDR3 totals 16 residues. With 3 bases clipped from V and 8 bases from J, the junction kept 10 bases outside the gene matches. The germline gives CDR1 SGHAT, CDR2 FQNNGV. The CDR3 region is CASSFRQGVVGGELFF. The CDR3 DNA follows: TGTGCCAGCAGCTTCCGACAGGGGGTAGTAGGAGGGGAGCTGTTTTTT.

The table lists this clone with a few counts. The chain's CDR3 is CASSLRGLDTEAFF. CDR3 nucleotides: TGTGCCAGCAGCTTACGGGGGTTGGACACTGAAGCTTTCTTT. The V call is TRBV7-3, the J call TRBJ1-1; a weak D match, TRBD1 (5 bases). Germline-derived CDR1 and CDR2 are SGHTA and FQGTGA. V was shortened by 2 bases and J by 3 bases, with 10 bases between the two germline ends. The CDR3 is made up of 14 amino acids.

The CDR3 is CASSVDRNEKLFF. Here the CDR3 DNA reads TGTGCCAGCAGCGTCGACAGGAATGAAAAACTGTTTTTT. The chain employs TRBV5-4 and TRBJ1-4; D may be TRBD1 (6 bases). The CDR3 totals 13 residues. Between the trimmed V and J ends, which lost 4 bases and 5 bases, there was a span of 9 bases. Germline V gives CDR1 SGHNT, CDR2 YYREEE (reference sequence). The full variable domain, rest sourced from reference TRBV5-4 and TRBJ1-4, is ETGVTQSPTHLIKTRGQQVTLRCSSQSGHNTVSWYQQALGQGPQFIFQYYREEENGRGNFPPRFSGLQFPNYSSELNVNALELDDSALYLCASSVDRNEKLFFGSGTQLSVL.

This chain joins TRBV9 and TRBJ2-7; possibly TRBD1 for D (5 bases). The CDR3 length is 16 residues. Germline-derived CDR1 and CDR2 are SGDLS and YYNGEE. Trimming took 0 bases from V and 1 from J, leaving 14 bases between them. CDR3 sequence: CASSVGGSPPSYEQYF. The CDR3 DNA is TGTGCCAGCAGCGTAGGGGGCTCACCCCCATCCTACGAGCAGTACTTC.

V gene TRBV7-9 combines with J gene TRBJ2-1; D perhaps matches TRBD1 (5 bases). Germline CDR1 reads SEHNR; CDR2 reads FQNEAQ (reference sequence). V was shortened by 4 bases and J by 3 bases, with 19 bases between the two germline ends. CDR3 size: 17 residues. This CDR3 is CASSSPLGALGYNEQFF. The CDR3 DNA sequence: TGTGCCAGCAGCTCTCCATTAGGGGCGCTTGGCTACAATGAGCAGTTCTTC.

The chain combines TRBV5-6 with TRBJ2-5; no definite D call. From germline, CDR1 is SGHDT and CDR2 YYEEEE. The V end lost 4 bases, the J end lost 5 bases, and 18 bases lay between the germline ends. This CDR3 comprises 15 residues. The CDR3 loop is CASSLVGRADETQYF. The DNA of the CDR3 is TGTGCCAGCAGCCTTGTAGGTCGGGCGGACGAGACCCAGTACTTC.

The genes are TRBV19 and TRBJ2-2, with D unresolved. The CDR3 extends over 12 amino acids. Trimming pared 5 bases from V and 4 bases from J, leaving 5 bases between. Germline values: CDR1 LNHDA, CDR2 SQIVND (reference sequence). The CDR3 region has the DNA TGTGCCAGTAGTCACACCACCGGGGAGCTGTTTTTT. Translation: CASSHTTGELFF.

Concerning this clone itself: The same CDR3 is also encoded by other DNA sequences in this sample. The chain couples TRBV28 to TRBJ2-7, with D possibly being TRBD2 (5 bases). Germline values: CDR1 MDHEN, CDR2 SYDVKM. V shed 2 bases and J shed 4 bases, with 12 bases lying between them. The CDR3 is 14 amino acids. This CDR3 reads CASSLAGPRYEQYF. The CDR3 DNA reads as TGTGCCAGCAGTTTAGCGGGCCCGAGGTACGAGCAGTACTTC.

The CDR3 DNA follows: TGTGCCAGCAGCGCCACGGGACAGGCCTCCTACGAGCAGTACTTC. It translates to CASSATGQASYEQYF. V and J are TRBV9 and TRBJ2-7; 8 bases agree with TRBD1. CDR1 and CDR2 from the germline V gene are SGDLS and YYNGEE. J was trimmed by 0 bases and V by 3 bases; bases with no gene match: 5. CDR3 length: 15 amino acids.

J is TRBJ1-1 and V is TRBV11-2; unclear D gene. Germline CDR1 and CDR2: SGHAT and FQNNGV. The CDR3 runs 12 residues. V dropped 0 bases and J dropped 5 bases, with 4 bases sitting between them. CDR3 nucleotide sequence: TGTGCCAGCAGCTTAGACGTAACTGAAGCTTTCTTT. Translating it yields CASSLDVTEAFF.

This clone has only a few counts. The sample holds other DNA sequences that translate to the same CDR3. The chain links TRBV5-1 to TRBJ1-1; TRBD1 might be the D (5 bases). The CDR3 is 13 amino acids. V lost 2 bases and J 1 base, leaving 6 bases between the germline ends. Per the germline V gene, CDR1 is SGHRS and CDR2 is YFSETQ. The CDR3: CASSFQGNTEAFF. CDR3 in DNA: TGCGCCAGCAGCTTTCAGGGGAACACTGAAGCTTTCTTT. Full variable domain (missing parts from reference TRBV5-1 and TRBJ1-1): KAGVTQTPRYLIKTRGQQVTLSCSPISGHRSVSWYQQTPGQGLQFLFEYFSETQRNKGNFPGRFSGRQFSNSRSEMNVSTLELGDSALYLCASSFQGNTEAFFGQGTRLTVV.

The V gene is TRBV7-9, the J gene TRBJ2-7; 7 bases map to TRBD2. The CDR3 loop spans 12 amino acids. Germline V gene data show CDR1 as SEHNR and CDR2 as FQNEAQ (reference sequence). Germline trimming cut 5 bases from V and 3 bases from J; bases unmatched to any gene: 1. CDR3 amino acids: CASSRDYYEQYF. DNA of the CDR3: TGTGCCAGCAGCCGGGACTACTACGAGCAGTACTTC. Full variable domain (remainder filled in from reference TRBV7-9 and TRBJ2-7): DTGVSQNPRHKITKRGQNVTFRCDPISEHNRLYWYRQTLGQGPEFLTYFQNEAQLEKSRLLSDRFSAERPKGSFSTLEIQRTEQGDSAMYLCASSRDYYEQYFGPGTRLTVT.

This clone was counted between two and nine times. The V and J genes are TRBV6-1 and TRBJ2-5, with TRBD1 matching 8 bases. This CDR3 is 14 amino acids long. Trimming at V came to 5 bases and at J to 2 bases, leaving 4 bases not matched to a gene. CDR1 MNHNS and CDR2 SASEGT come from the germline V gene. The CDR3: CASSQGAWQETQYF. Written as DNA, the CDR3 is TGTGCCAGCAGTCAGGGGGCTTGGCAAGAGACCCAGTACTTC.

The chain uses TRBV13 and TRBJ2-1, with no clear D. Germline V lookup: CDR1 PRHDT, CDR2 FYEKMQ (reference sequence). The CDR3 contains 16 residues. Trimming took 0 bases from V and 1 from J, leaving 10 bases between them. The CDR3 DNA is TGTGCCAGCAGCTTAGGGCGTCGTAGGTCCTACAATGAGCAGTTCTTC. The encoded protein is CASSLGRRRSYNEQFF.